This T cell receptor beta chain is from a study of early T cells in non-severe SARS-CoV-2 infection. About the research overall: With bulk RNA from unsorted whole blood as input, sequencing yielded unpaired chains.

This clonotype was detected ten times or more. The protocol attached unique molecular identifiers to individual cDNA molecules. TCRdb re-called the 5' RACE reads through MiXCR, storing one row per CDR3 protein. The sample carries 50,000 to 80,000 distinct CDR3 sequences, almost 9% recorded once. Germline V gene lookup returns CDR1 LGHNA and CDR2 YNFKEQ. This CDR3 has 14 residues. Trimming removed 1 base from V and 4 bases from J, with 10 bases in between. This sequence originates from an adult who was a healthcare worker with PCR-confirmed SARS-CoV-2 infection or an uninfected control (not recorded which). The specimen comprised whole blood, sampled at baseline. The rearrangement uses TRBV4-2 and TRBJ1-2, with TRBD1 as a possible D gene (5 bases). This chain's CDR3 is CASSQGDGGYGYTF. CDR3 sequence (DNA): TGTGCCAGCAGCCAAGGCGACGGGGGCTATGGCTACACCTTC.